The T cell receptor beta chain described here comes from a study of OX40 agonist ivuxolimab in advanced cancers. Study summary: Patients were given ivuxolimab, an antibody that agonizes OX40 (CD134). Each patient was given ivuxolimab into a vein every 2 weeks, at 0.01 to 10 mg/kg.

Generated by immunoSEQ multiplex PCR, the TCRdb table keeps only in-frame clones and is missing some. The table records tens of thousands of clones, 80% to 90% of them present only once. To note about this clone: No antigen is known for it.

The CDR3 contains 17 residues. The germline gives CDR1 SGHDN, CDR2 FVKESK. Trimming removed 4 bases at V and 1 base at J, with 17 bases between. Study outcomes and limitations: Expanded peripheral T-cell antigen specificity went undetermined. The CD4+ and CD8+ T cells in the blood had expanded clonally by week 6 at 0.1 to 3.0 mg/kg.

V and J are TRBV14 and TRBJ2-1, with D possibly TRBD2 on 6 matching bases. Sequences were derived from CD4+ or CD8+ T cells sorted from blood, sampled in a trial of the OX40 agonist ivuxolimab. This TCR was recovered from an adult with an advanced solid tumor such as melanoma, head and neck, liver or kidney cancer. CDR3 loop: CASSPPGTGGSYNEQFF. CDR3 DNA sequence: TGTGCCAGCAGCCCACCCGGGACTGGGGGTTCCTACAATGAGCAGTTCTTC. Full variable domain (rest looked up from reference TRBV14 and TRBJ2-1): EAGVTQFPSHSVIEKGQTVTLRCDPISGHDNLYWYRRVMGKEIKFLLHFVKESKQDESGMPNNRFLAERTGGTYSTLKVQPAELEDSGVYFCASSPPGTGGSYNEQFFGPGTRLTVL.